This T cell receptor (beta chain) stems from a study of T cell responses to AZD1222 COVID-19 vaccine. Only in-frame clones appear in the TCRdb table, and some are missing; sequencing was by immunoSEQ multiplex PCR. The sample contains some 80,000 clones, nearly 90% of which appear only once. Remarks on this clone: Its matching antigen is unknown.

Study-wide findings and caveats: Regions 160-218 and 743-854 dominated among vaccine-associated CD4 TCRs spanning spike. Baseline serostatus was positive in only a handful of AZD1222 recipients.

The material sequenced was peripheral blood, taken on day 0 of MenACWY control vaccination. This receptor was obtained from an adult in good health.

The CDR3 protein is CASDADRTGAGYTF. The CDR3, as DNA: TGTGCCAGCGATGCGGACAGGACAGGGGCAGGCTACACCTTC. The chain links TRBV28 to TRBJ1-2, with 9 bases aligning to TRBD1. The CDR3 loop spans 14 amino acids. CDR1 and CDR2 (germline): MDHEN, SYDVKM. With 8 bases clipped from V and 8 bases from J, the junction kept 12 bases outside the gene matches.